This T cell receptor (beta chain) was documented in a study of blood T cell repertoires in COVID-19. Across the whole study: COVID-19 samples, acute and convalescent, were from the United States, Italy and Spain. From T cells, B-cell-depleted T cells, or PBMCs came the material, which was cDNA or gDNA.

The germline gives CDR1 GTSNPN, CDR2 SVGIG (reference sequence). Trimming took off 1 base at V and 0 bases at J, with 12 bases between the two ends. CDR3 length: 16 residues. The authors' processing: The authors estimated nucleated cell counts from reference gene primer amplification. TCRdb's copy holds only in-frame clones and misses some; the assay was immunoSEQ multiplex PCR. V and J calls and clone size are given by that table; D and trimming were obtained from the DNA. The table shows approximately 88,000 clones, with about 83% occurring only once. The sample was peripheral blood. The sequence came from a human donor in a cohort sampled during active COVID-19. The gene calls are TRBV30 and TRBJ2-2, with D possibly TRBD2 on 6 matching bases. The CDR3 DNA follows: TGTGCCTGGAGTGGACGGGGGACCGCGAACACCGGGGAGCTGTTTTTT. Translating gives CAWSGRGTANTGELFF.